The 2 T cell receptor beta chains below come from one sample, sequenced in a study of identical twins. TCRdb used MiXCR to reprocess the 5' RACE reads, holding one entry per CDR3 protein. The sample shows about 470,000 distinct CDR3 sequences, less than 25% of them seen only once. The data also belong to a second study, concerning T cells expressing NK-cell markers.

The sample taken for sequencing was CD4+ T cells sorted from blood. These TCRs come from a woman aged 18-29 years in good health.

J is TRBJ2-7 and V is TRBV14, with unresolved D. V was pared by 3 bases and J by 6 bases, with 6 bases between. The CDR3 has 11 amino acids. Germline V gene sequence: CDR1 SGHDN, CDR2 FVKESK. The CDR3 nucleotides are TGTGCCAGCAGCCACTCTGGCGAGCAGTACTTC. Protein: CASSHSGEQYF.

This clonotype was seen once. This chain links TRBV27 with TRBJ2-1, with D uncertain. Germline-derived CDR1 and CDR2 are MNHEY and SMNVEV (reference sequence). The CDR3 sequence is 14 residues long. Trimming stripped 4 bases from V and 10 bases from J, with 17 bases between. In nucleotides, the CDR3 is TGTGCCAGCAGTTCAAGGGTCGGGTCGAGGGAGCAGTTCTTC. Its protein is CASSSRVGSREQFF.